This TCR beta chain was recovered during a study of regulatory T cells in long-lasting Graves disease. CDR3 size: 18 residues. Trimming stripped 5 bases from V and 0 bases from J, with 23 bases between. Per the germline V gene, CDR1 is SEHNR and CDR2 is FQNEAQ (reference sequence). Many counts were recorded for this clonotype. Time point indicated: newly diagnosed GD, antithyroid drugs for less than 3 months. Preparation of the TCR library used RNA extracted from PBMCs. Both iRepertoire HTBI primers and Arm-PCR of CDR3 regions were used to build the TCR beta libraries. TCRdb independently ran MiXCR on the multiplex PCR reads; one entry per CDR3 protein. The sample records around 250,000 distinct CDR3 sequences, more than 15% being singletons. These data also formed part of another study, on T cells in Graves' hyperthyroidism and ophthalmopathy. As that study records: Within blood appeared most thyroid clonotypes that had expanded above 0.001.

The J gene is TRBJ2-7, the V gene TRBV7-9; tentatively, D is TRBD2 (6 bases). Material: peripheral blood mononuclear cells (PBMCs), obtained at new diagnosis, from a patient treated with antithyroid drugs. The sequence was collected from a woman younger than 45 with Graves disease. CDR3 residues: CASSPRGGIDKSSYEQYF. The CDR3 DNA reads TGTGCCAGCAGCCCACGTGGAGGGATCGATAAGAGCTCCTACGAGCAGTACTTC.